A single TCR beta chain is shown here with its context. As processed by the authors: Amplification of reference gene primers was used by the study to estimate nucleated cell counts. Here immunoSEQ multiplex PCR was the method, and the copy in TCRdb shows in-frame clones only, minus some. D and trimming come from the DNA, and the V and J calls and clone size come from that table. The repertoire has 150,000 or so clones, 84% of them found once; the top ten carry 35% to 40%. This sample stems from a study of blood T cell repertoires in COVID-19. Study-wide context: Researchers got acute and convalescent COVID-19 samples from the United States, Italy and Spain. PBMCs, B-cell-depleted T cells, or T cells were the source of the cDNA or gDNA that made up the material.

V lost 10 bases and J lost 2; bases outside the gene matches: 5. CDR1 and CDR2 from the germline V gene are SNHLY and FYNNEI. This CDR3 spans 14 amino acids. The source material was peripheral blood. The receptor's source is a human donor in a cohort sampled during active COVID-19. The chain couples TRBV2 to TRBJ2-7; 13 nucleotides line up with TRBD2. Here the CDR3 reads CATQGLAGAYEQYF. The CDR3 coding sequence is TGTGCCACCCAAGGACTAGCGGGGGCCTACGAGCAGTACTTC.